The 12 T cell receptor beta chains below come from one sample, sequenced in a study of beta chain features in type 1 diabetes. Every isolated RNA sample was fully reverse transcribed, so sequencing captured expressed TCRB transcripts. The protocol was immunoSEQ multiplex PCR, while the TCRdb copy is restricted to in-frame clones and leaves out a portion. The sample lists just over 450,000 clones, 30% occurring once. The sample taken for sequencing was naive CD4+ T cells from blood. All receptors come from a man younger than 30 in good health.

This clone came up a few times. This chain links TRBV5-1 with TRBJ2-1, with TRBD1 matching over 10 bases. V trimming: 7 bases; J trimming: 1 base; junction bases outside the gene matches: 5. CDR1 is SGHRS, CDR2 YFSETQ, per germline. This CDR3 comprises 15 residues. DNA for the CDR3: TGCGCCAGCGCGGGACAGGGGATTTCCTACAATGAGCAGTTCTTC. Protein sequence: CASAGQGISYNEQFF.

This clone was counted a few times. DNA for the CDR3: TGCAGCGTTGCGGCGGGAGGGGGGTACAATGAGCAGTTCTTC. Translated, it gives CSVAAGGGYNEQFF. The genes are TRBV29-1 and TRBJ2-1, with TRBD2 identical over 9 bases. The CDR3 runs 14 residues. Per the germline V gene, CDR1 is SQVTM and CDR2 is ANQGSEA. V shed 4 bases, J shed 4 bases, and the junction held 5 bases outside the gene matches.

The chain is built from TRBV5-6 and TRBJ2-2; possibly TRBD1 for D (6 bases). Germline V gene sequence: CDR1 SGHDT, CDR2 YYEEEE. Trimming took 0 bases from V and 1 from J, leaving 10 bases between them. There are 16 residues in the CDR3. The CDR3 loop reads CASSLGLTGNTGELFF. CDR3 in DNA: TGTGCCAGCAGCTTGGGACTGACAGGGAACACCGGGGAGCTGTTTTTT.

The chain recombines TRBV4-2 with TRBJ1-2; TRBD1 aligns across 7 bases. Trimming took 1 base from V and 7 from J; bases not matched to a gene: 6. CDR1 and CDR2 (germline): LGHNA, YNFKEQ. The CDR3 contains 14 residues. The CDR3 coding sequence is TGTGCCAGCAGCCAAGTCCAGGGGGTATCTGGCTACACCTTC. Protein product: CASSQVQGVSGYTF.

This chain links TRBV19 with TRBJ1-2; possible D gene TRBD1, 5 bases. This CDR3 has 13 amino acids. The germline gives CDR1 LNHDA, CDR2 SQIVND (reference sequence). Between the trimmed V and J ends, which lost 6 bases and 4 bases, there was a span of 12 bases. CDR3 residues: CASRVSGTYGYTF. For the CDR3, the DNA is TGTGCCAGTAGAGTCAGTGGGACCTATGGCTACACCTTC.

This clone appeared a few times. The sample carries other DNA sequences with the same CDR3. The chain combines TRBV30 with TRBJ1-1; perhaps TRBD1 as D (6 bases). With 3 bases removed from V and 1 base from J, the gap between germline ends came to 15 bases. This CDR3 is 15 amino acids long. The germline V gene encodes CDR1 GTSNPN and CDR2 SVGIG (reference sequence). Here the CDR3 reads CAWRPRTAGNTEAFF. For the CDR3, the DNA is TGTGCCTGGAGGCCAAGGACAGCGGGGAACACTGAAGCTTTCTTT.

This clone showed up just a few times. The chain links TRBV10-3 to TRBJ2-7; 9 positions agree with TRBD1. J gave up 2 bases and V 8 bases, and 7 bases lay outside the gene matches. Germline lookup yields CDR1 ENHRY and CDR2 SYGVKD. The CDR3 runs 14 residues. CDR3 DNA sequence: TGTGCCATCCGCCGGACAGGGGAAGCCTACGAGCAGTACTTC. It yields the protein CAIRRTGEAYEQYF.

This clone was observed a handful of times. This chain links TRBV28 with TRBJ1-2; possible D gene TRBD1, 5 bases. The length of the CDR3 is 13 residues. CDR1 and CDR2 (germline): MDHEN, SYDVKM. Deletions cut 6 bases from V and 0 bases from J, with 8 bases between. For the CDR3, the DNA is TGTGCCAGCAGACAGACAGCTAACTATGGCTACACCTTC. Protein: CASRQTANYGYTF.

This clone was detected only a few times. The CDR3 reads CASSPGEGKQGRWTEAFF. DNA of the CDR3: TGCGCCAGCAGCCCAGGGGAAGGGAAACAGGGCCGTTGGACTGAAGCTTTCTTT. The chain carries TRBV4-3 and TRBJ1-1; tentatively, D is TRBD1 (6 bases). The ends were cut back, 4 bases at V and 5 bases at J, with 26 bases in the middle. CDR1 is LGHNA and CDR2 is YSLEER in the germline V gene. The CDR3 length is 18 residues.

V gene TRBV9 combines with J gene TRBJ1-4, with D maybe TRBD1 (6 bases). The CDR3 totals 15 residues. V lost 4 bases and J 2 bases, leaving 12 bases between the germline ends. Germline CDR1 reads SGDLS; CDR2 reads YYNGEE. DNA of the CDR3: TGTGCCAGCAGCCCAGGGGTTGTGACTAATGAAAAACTGTTTTTT. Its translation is CASSPGVVTNEKLFF. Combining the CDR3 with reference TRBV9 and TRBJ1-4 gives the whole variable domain DSGVTQTPKHLITATGQRVTLRCSPRSGDLSVYWYQQSLDQGLQFLIQYYNGEERAKGNILERFSAQQFPDLHSELNLSSLELGDSALYFCASSPGVVTNEKLFFGSGTQLSVL.

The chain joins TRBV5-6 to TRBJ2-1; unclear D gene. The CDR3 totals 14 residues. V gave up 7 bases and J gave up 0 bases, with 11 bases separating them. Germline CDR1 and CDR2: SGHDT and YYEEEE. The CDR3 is CASVSLSSYNEQFF. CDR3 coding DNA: TGTGCCAGCGTATCGCTCAGCTCCTACAATGAGCAGTTCTTC.

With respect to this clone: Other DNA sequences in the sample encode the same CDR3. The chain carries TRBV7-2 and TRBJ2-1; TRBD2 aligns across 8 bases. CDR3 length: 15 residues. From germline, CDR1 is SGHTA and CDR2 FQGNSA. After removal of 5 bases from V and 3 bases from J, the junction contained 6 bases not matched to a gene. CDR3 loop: CASSLTSGGYNEQFF. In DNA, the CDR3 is TGTGCCAGCAGCCTTACTAGCGGAGGCTACAATGAGCAGTTCTTC.